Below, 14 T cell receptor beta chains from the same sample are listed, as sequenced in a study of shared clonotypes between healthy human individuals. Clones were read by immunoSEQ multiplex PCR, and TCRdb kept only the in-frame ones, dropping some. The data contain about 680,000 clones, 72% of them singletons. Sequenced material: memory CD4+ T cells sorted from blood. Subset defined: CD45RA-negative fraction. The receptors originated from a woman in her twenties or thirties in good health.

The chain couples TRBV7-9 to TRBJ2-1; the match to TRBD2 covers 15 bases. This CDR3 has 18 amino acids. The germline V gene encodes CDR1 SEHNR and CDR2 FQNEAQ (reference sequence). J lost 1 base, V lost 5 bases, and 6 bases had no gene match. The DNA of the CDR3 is TGTGCCAGCAGCCCTGGACTAGCGGGAGGGCCGTCCTACAATGAGCAGTTCTTC. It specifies CASSPGLAGGPSYNEQFF.

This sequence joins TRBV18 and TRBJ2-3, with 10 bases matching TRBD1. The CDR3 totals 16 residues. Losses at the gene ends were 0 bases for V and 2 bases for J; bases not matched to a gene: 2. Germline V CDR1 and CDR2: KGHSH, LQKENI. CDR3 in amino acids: CASSPPGTGDTDTQYF. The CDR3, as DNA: TGTGCCAGCTCACCACCAGGGACAGGGGACACAGATACGCAGTATTTT.

Here the CDR3 DNA reads TGTGCCAGCAGACCGACAGGGTTCTCTGGAAACACCATATATTTT. It translates to CASRPTGFSGNTIYF. The chain joins TRBV11-3 to TRBJ1-3, with 7 positions matching TRBD1. Germline V gives CDR1 SGHNT, CDR2 YENEEA. The V segment lost 6 bases and the J segment 0 bases; nucleotides outside the gene matches: 5. This CDR3 is 15 amino acids long.

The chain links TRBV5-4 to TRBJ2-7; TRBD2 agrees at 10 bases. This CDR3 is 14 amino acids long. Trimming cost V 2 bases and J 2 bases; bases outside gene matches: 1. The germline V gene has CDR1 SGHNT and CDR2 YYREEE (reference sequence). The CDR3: CASSLSGRAYEQYF. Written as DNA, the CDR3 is TGTGCCAGCAGCTTAAGCGGGAGGGCCTACGAGCAGTACTTC. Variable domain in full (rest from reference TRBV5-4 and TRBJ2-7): ETGVTQSPTHLIKTRGQQVTLRCSSQSGHNTVSWYQQALGQGPQFIFQYYREEENGRGNFPPRFSGLQFPNYSSELNVNALELDDSALYLCASSLSGRAYEQYFGPGTRLTVT.

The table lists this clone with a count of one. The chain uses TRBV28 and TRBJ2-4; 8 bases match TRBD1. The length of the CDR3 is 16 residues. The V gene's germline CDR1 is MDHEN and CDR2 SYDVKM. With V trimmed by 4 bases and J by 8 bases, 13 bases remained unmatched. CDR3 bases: TGTGCCAGCAGTTCTCAAAGCGTCAGGGGGCGCGACATTCAGTACTTC. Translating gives CASSSQSVRGRDIQYF.

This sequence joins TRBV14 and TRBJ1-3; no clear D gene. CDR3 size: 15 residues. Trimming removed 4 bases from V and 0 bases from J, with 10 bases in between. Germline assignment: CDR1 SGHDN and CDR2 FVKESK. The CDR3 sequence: CASSLHSFSGNTIYF. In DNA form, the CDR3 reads TGTGCCAGCAGCCTTCACAGTTTCTCTGGAAACACCATATATTTT.

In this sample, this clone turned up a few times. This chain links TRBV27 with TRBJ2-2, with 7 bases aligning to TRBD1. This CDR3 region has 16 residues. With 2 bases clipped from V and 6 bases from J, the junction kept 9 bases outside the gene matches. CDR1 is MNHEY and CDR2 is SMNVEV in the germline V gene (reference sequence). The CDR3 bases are TGTGCCAGCAGTTTAATACCAGGGGGTGGGGCCGGGGAGCTGTTTTTT. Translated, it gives CASSLIPGGGAGELFF.

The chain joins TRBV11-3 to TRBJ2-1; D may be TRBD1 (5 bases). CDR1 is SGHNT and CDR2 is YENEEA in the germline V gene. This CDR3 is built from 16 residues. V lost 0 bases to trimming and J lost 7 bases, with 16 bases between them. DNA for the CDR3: TGTGCCAGCAGCTTAGATGGGCAGGGTAGCTTGAATGAGCAGTTCTTC. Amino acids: CASSLDGQGSLNEQFF. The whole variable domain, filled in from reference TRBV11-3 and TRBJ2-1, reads EAGVVQSPRYKIIEKKQPVAFWCNPISGHNTLYWYLQNLGQGPELLIRYENEEAVDDSQLPKDRFSAERLKGVDSTLKIQPAELGDSAVYLCASSLDGQGSLNEQFFGPGTRLTVL.

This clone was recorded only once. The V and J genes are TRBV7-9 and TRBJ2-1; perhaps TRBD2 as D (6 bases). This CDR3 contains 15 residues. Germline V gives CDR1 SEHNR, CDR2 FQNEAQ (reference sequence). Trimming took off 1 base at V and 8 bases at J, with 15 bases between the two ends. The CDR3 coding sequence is TGTGCCAGCAGCTTAGGCGGGAAATCGTACCATGAGCAGTTCTTC. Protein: CASSLGGKSYHEQFF.

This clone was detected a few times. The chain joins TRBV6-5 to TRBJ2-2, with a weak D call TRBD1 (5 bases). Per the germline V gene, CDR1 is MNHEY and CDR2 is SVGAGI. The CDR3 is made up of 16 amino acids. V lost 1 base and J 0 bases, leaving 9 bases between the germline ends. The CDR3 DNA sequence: TGTGCCAGCAGTTACTACACGACAGCGAACACCGGGGAGCTGTTTTTT. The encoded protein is CASSYYTTANTGELFF.

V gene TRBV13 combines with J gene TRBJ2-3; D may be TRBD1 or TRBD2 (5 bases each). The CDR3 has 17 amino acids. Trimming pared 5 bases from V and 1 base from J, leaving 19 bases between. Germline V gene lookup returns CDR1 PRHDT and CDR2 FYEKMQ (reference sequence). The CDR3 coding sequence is TGTGCCAGCAGCGCAGAACGGGACCCCTCGCGCACAGATACGCAGTATTTT. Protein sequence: CASSAERDPSRTDTQYF.

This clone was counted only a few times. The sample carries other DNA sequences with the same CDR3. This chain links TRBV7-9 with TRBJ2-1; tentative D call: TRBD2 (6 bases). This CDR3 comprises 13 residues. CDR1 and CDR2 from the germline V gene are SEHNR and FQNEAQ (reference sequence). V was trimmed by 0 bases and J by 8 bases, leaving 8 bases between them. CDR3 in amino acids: CASSLAASDEQFF. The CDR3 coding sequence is TGTGCCAGCAGCTTAGCGGCTAGCGATGAGCAGTTCTTC.

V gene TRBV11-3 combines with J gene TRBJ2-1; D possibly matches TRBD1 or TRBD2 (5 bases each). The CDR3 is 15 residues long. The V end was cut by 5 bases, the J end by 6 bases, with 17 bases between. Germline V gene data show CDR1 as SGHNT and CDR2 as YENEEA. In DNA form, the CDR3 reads TGTGCCAGCAGCCCCCAGGGCCTAGCTGGCAATGAGCAGTTCTTC. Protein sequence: CASSPQGLAGNEQFF.

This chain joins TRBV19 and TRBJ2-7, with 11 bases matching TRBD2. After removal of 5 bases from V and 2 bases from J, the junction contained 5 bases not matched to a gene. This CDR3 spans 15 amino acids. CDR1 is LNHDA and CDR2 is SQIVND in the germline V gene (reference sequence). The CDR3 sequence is CASSVGTSGTYEQYF. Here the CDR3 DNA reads TGTGCCAGTAGTGTGGGGACTAGCGGAACCTACGAGCAGTACTTC.